This T cell receptor beta chain was recorded in a study of cytomegalovirus exposure and HLA in healthy donors. Primers included in the PCR were 60 Vbeta and 13 Jbeta primers. Using immunoSEQ multiplex PCR, the repertoire was profiled, and TCRdb retains in-frame clones only, with some absent. The table records about 170,000 clones, about 65% of them present only once. V lost 7 bases, J lost 5 bases, and 19 bases lay in between. CDR1 SGHTS and CDR2 YDEGEE come from the germline V gene. There are 14 residues in the CDR3. Sequences were obtained from PBMCs. The rearrangement uses TRBV5-8 and TRBJ2-7; the D gene is possibly TRBD2 (6 bases). This TCR derives from a man aged 35 to 55 in good health and CMV-seropositive. This CDR3 is CASSLLRGFDEQYF. CDR3 coding DNA: TGTGCCAGCTCCCTCCTGCGGGGATTCGACGAGCAGTACTTC. Drawing the rest from reference TRBV5-8 and TRBJ2-7, the complete variable domain is EAGVTQSPTHLIKTRGQQATLRCSPISGHTSVYWYQQALGLGLQFLLWYDEGEERNRGNFPPRFSGRQFPNYSSELNVNALELEDSALYLCASSLLRGFDEQYFGPGTRLTVT.